The clone carrying this T cell receptor beta chain was observed a handful of times. The data derive from a study of OX40 agonist ivuxolimab in advanced cancers. The repertoire was sequenced with immunoSEQ multiplex PCR; TCRdb's copy has only in-frame clones and lacks some. The table records about 21,000 clones, about 86% of them present only once. Germline V gene sequence: CDR1 SGHTA, CDR2 FQGNSA. The CDR3 contains 13 residues. V shed 4 bases and J 7 bases; nucleotides not matched to a gene: 2. This receptor was obtained from an adult with an advanced solid tumor such as melanoma, head and neck, liver or kidney cancer. Material: CD4+ or CD8+ T cells sorted from blood, obtained in a trial of the OX40 agonist ivuxolimab. V and J are TRBV7-2 and TRBJ2-4; 9 bases are shared with TRBD2. CDR3 region: CASSSSGTNIQYF. The CDR3 DNA reads as TGTGCCAGCAGCTCTAGCGGGACGAACATTCAGTACTTC.